The rows below give T cell receptor beta chains drawn from one sample of a study of T cells in Graves' hyperthyroidism and ophthalmopathy. TCRdb reprocessed the multiplex PCR reads with MiXCR, giving one entry per CDR3 protein. The data hold about 280,000 distinct CDR3 sequences, with around 25% observed a single time. What was sequenced was blood. The receptors come from a middle-aged man with Graves' hyperthyroidism that later progressed to Graves' ophthalmopathy. Each CDR3 is given with its conserved first and last residue. Fields, in order: V gene, CDR3 protein.

TRBV15	CATSLAAGGIQPQHF
TRBV20-1	CSAGSTGGEETQYF
TRBV25-1	CASSDSYTYEQYF
TRBV6-2/TRBV6-3	CASSRTSTYEQYF
TRBV15	CATSARTGTATYEQYF
TRBV11-2	CASSATTSSNYGYTF
TRBV7-2	CASSSTRYEQYF
TRBV11-1	CASSFRGLAGGLIETQYF
TRBV28	CASSLPGFSYEQYF
TRBV9	CASSAWDLSGNTIYF
TRBV5-5	CASIITAGSQETQYF
TRBV7-9	CASSLETRRGYEQYF
TRBV20-1	CSAGTGHQPQHF
TRBV28	CASKGPYTEAFF
TRBV27	CASSLQGLNTEAFF
TRBV24-1	CATSDPDRGNTGELFF
TRBV27	CASSYGTGGWGTEAFF
TRBV6-1	CASFGTGYSNQPQHF